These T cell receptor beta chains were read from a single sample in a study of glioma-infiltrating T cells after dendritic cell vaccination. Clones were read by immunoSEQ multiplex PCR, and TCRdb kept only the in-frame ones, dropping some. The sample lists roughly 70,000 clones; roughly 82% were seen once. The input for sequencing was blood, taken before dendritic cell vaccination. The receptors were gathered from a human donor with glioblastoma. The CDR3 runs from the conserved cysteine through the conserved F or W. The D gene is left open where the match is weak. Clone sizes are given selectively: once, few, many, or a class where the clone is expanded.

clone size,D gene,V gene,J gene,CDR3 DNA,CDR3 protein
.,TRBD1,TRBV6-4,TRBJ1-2,TGTGCCAGCAGGGAGACAGGGACCTCTAACTATGGCTACACCTTC,CASRETGTSNYGYTF
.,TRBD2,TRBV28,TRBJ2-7,TGTGCCAGCAGACTAGCGGGGGCTACTTACGAGCAGTACTTC,CASRLAGATYEQYF
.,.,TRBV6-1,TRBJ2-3,TGTGCCAGCAGTGAATTGGCCAGTACGCAGTATTTT,CASSELASTQYF
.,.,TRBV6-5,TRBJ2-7,TGTGCCAGCAGTTACTCGTTCCGGCAGGGGCAACAGTACTTC,CASSYSFRQGQQYF
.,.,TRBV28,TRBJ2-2,TGTGCCAGCAGTCAGATACTCCCAGGGGCGTACACCGGGGAGCTGTTTTTT,CASSQILPGAYTGELFF
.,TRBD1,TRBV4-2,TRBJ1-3,TGTGCCAGCAGCCGGATCCCGGGACAGGGTGCTGGAAACACCATATATTTT,CASSRIPGQGAGNTIYF
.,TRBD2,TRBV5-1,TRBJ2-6,TGCGCCAGCAGCTTGCCTAACACTAGCGGGGGAACTGGGGCCAACGTCCTGACTTTC,CASSLPNTSGGTGANVLTF
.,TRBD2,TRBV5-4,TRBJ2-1,TGTGCCAGCAGCTTGACTAGCGGGGGGGGTCGGCAGTTCTTC,CASSLTSGGGRQFF
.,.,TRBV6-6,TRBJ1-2,TGTGCCAGGGGGGGTCCTAACTATGGCTACACCTTC,CARGGPNYGYTF
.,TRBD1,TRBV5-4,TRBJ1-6,TGTGCCAGCAGCTTGGCAGGGGGAGGCTCCTATAATTCACCCCTCCACTTT,CASSLAGGGSYNSPLHF
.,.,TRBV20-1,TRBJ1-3,TGCAGTGCCGAAGAGGCAAACACCATATATTTT,CSAEEANTIYF
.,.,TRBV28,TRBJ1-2,TGTGCCAGCAGTTTTACCGGGGGCTACACCTTC,CASSFTGGYTF
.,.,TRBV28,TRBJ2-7,TGTGCCAGCAGTCCACGGGTAGGCAGCTCCTACGAGCAGTACTTC,CASSPRVGSSYEQYF
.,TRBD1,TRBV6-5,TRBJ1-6,TGTGCCAGCAGTTACTGGGACAGGGGTAATTCACCCCTCCACTTT,CASSYWDRGNSPLHF
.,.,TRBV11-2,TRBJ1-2,TGTGCCAGCAGCTTAGATCCCACATCATCTGGTGGCTACACCTTC,CASSLDPTSSGGYTF
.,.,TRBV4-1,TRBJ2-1,TGCGCCAGCAGCCAAGTCTGGGAGCGCTACAATGAGCAGTTCTTC,CASSQVWERYNEQFF
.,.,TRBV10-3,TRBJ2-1,TGTGCCATCAGTTCCGGACAGACTTCCGGGACCAATGAGCAGTTCTTC,CAISSGQTSGTNEQFF
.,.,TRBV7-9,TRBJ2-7,TGTGCCAGCAGCTCCCGCTACGAGCAGTACTTC,CASSSRYEQYF
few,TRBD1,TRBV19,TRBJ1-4,TGTGCCAGTAGTAGGACAGGGATAGGTGAAAAACTGTTTTTT,CASSRTGIGEKLFF
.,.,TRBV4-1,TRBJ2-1,TGCGCCAGCAGCCGAGGGGAGGACTCCTACAATGAGCAGTTCTTC,CASSRGEDSYNEQFF
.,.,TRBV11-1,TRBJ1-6,TGTGCCAGCAGCATCAGGGAAGCGGGTAACAGTTCACCCCTCCACTTT,CASSIREAGNSSPLHF
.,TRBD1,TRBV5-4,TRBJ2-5,TGTGCCAGCAGCCGACAGGGGGCGGGGGAGACCCAGTACTTC,CASSRQGAGETQYF
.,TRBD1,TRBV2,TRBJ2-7,TGTGCCAGCACGGCCCCGGGACAGCATCAGGAGCAGTACTTC,CASTAPGQHQEQYF
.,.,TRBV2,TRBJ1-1,TGTGCCAGCAGTTGGGGCCCCACTGAAGCTTTCTTT,CASSWGPTEAFF
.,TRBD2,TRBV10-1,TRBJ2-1,TGCGCCAGCAGGGAGCCACCCTCCAGCGGGAAAAACAATGAGCAGTTCTTC,CASREPPSSGKNNEQFF
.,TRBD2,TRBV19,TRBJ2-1,TGTGCCAGTGTTGGACTAGCCAGTGAGCAGTTCTTC,CASVGLASEQFF
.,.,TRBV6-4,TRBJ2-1,TGTGCCAGCAGTGCTCTTTCGGAGGGCCATGAGCAGTTCTTC,CASSALSEGHEQFF
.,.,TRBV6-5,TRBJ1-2,TGTGCCAGCAGACCTGGGGGGGCGAATGGCTACACCTTC,CASRPGGANGYTF
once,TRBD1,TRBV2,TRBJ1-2,TGTGCCAGCAGTGTGGGACAGGGGGCTAGTGGCTACACCTTC,CASSVGQGASGYTF
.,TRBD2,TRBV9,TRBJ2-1,TGTGCCAGCAGCGTGGCGGGGGGTATGAATGAGCAGTTCTTC,CASSVAGGMNEQFF
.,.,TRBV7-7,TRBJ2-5,TGTGCCAGCGGGGGGAGTGGAGAGACCCAGTACTTC,CASGGSGETQYF
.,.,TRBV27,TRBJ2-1,TGTGCCAGCAGTCCCCAGGGGGCGGGCGGGAGCGGTGAGCAGTTCTTC,CASSPQGAGGSGEQFF
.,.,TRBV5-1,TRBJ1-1,TGCGCCAGCAGCTTGGCCGGGGGGAACACTGAAGCTTTCTTT,CASSLAGGNTEAFF
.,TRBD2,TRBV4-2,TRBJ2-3,TGTGCCAGCAGCCAAGATCTAGCGGGAGGGCCCTCAGATACGCAGTATTTT,CASSQDLAGGPSDTQYF
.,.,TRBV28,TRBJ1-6,TGTGCCAGCAGTCTTAATTCACCCCTCCACTTT,CASSLNSPLHF
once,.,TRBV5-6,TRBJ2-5,TGTGCCAGCAGCTTGGGGACGGGGAGAGGGGAGACCCAGTACTTC,CASSLGTGRGETQYF
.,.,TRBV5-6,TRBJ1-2,TGTGCCAGCATCAGAACAGGGTCTAGGGACTATGGCTACACCTTC,CASIRTGSRDYGYTF
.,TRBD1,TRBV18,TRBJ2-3,TGTGCCAGCTCTTTGGGACAGGGGCACACAGATACGCAGTATTTT,CASSLGQGHTDTQYF
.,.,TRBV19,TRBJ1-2,TGTGCCAGTTTTTTCATGTCGTCGGGGGGTTATGGCTACACCTTC,CASFFMSSGGYGYTF
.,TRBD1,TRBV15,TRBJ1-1,TGTGCCACCAGCAGAGGACAGGGTATCGCTGAAGCTTTCTTT,CATSRGQGIAEAFF
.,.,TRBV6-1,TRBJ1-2,TGTGCCAGCAGTGACCTTTGGCAGGGCTATGGCTACACCTTC,CASSDLWQGYGYTF
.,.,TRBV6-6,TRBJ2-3,TGTGCCAGCAGCCTCCAAATGGCCAGCACAGATACGCAGTATTTT,CASSLQMASTDTQYF